This entry lists 3 T cell receptor beta chains sequenced from one sample in a study of molecular identifiers for immune sequencing clone quantification. Via MiXCR, TCRdb re-called the PCR reads, giving one row per CDR3 protein. The profile shows about 640,000 distinct CDR3 sequences, just under 20% of them singletons. Sequenced input: naive CD8+ T cells from blood, with Jurkat cell RNA spiked in. Subset given: FACS-sorted CD8+CD4-CCR7+CD45RA+ naive T cells. The receptors derive from a human donor in good health. Some libraries in this study had Jurkat cell RNA spiked in.

The rearrangement joins TRBV5-3 to TRBJ2-1; 11 positions match TRBD2. TRBV5-3 is an open reading frame whose function is uncertain. The V segment lost 8 bases and the J segment 1 base; nucleotides outside the gene matches: 11. The CDR3 is made up of 17 amino acids. CDR3 residues: CASSRKLAGASYNEQFF. CDR3 nucleotides: TGTGCCAGCAGCAGAAAACTAGCGGGAGCTTCCTACAATGAGCAGTTCTTC.

This clonotype was counted ten times or more. The CDR3 here is CSARDLGSGTRTSEQYF. The CDR3 coding sequence is TGCAGTGCTAGAGATCTCGGATCGGGGACCAGGACCTCCGAGCAGTACTTC. The V call is TRBV20-1, the J call TRBJ2-7, with D tentatively TRBD1 or TRBD2 (5 bases each). Trimming pared 0 bases from V and 6 bases from J, leaving 24 bases between. The germline V gene encodes CDR1 DFQATT and CDR2 SNEGSKA (reference sequence). The CDR3 has 17 amino acids.

Ten or more counts support this clonotype. J is TRBJ2-4 and V is TRBV9, with 8 bases matching TRBD1. This CDR3 comprises 17 residues. V shed 3 bases and J 0 bases; nucleotides not matched to a gene: 8. From germline, CDR1 is SGDLS and CDR2 YYNGEE. The CDR3 bases are TGTGCCAGCAGCGCCGGGACAGGAGACCTAGCCAAAAACATTCAGTACTTC. The encoded protein is CASSAGTGDLAKNIQYF.